The TCR beta chain described here comes from a study of T-cell memory formation after mild COVID-19. TCRdb redid the calling of the 5' RACE reads with MiXCR, one entry per CDR3 protein. The sample includes 150,000 to 200,000 distinct CDR3 sequences, 11% seen only once; the top ten take 3.8%. In regard to this clonotype: Its antigen remains unidentified.

The CDR3 has 15 amino acids. Trimming took off 2 bases at V and 2 bases at J, with 10 bases between the two ends. Looked up from germline, CDR1 is SGHVS and CDR2 is FQNEAQ. Overall study results and limits: Largely, contracting CD4+ clones fell within CM and EM, and contracting CD8+ clones within EMRA. In pre-infection memory, a portion of responding clones appeared, which suggested that cross-reactive memory joined. Day 15 to 85 contracting clones showed balanced CD4/CD8; later expanders leaned CD4+.

This TCR was sampled from a man aged 18 to 30 who had mild COVID-19 (a few samples of this study predate the infection). Cell type and time point are not known. The chain uses TRBV7-8 and TRBJ1-3, with D uncertain. Material for sequencing was PBMCs or a T cell subset sorted from them (not recorded which). The CDR3 coding sequence is TGTGCCAGCAGCTTAAGAGGCCCCCCTGGAAACACCATATATTTT. It specifies CASSLRGPPGNTIYF.